Following are 7 T cell receptor beta chains from one sample sequenced in a study of T cell responses to AZD1222 COVID-19 vaccine. Assay: immunoSEQ multiplex PCR; the TCRdb copy retains only in-frame clones and omits some. This sample's table reports about 140,000 clones. Material: peripheral blood. The receptors stem from an adult in good health.

The gene calls are TRBV3-1 (or the pseudogene TRBV3-2) and TRBJ1-2, with unresolved D. CDR3 length equals 14 residues. V shed 4 bases and J shed 3 bases, with 12 bases lying between them. Germline assignment: CDR1 LGHDT and CDR2 YNNKEL (reference sequence). The CDR3 loop is CASSPDNWYYGYTF. DNA for the CDR3: TGTGCCAGCAGCCCCGATAACTGGTACTATGGCTACACCTTC.

CDR3 DNA: TGTGCCAGCAGCTCTCGATGTATCAAATACAATGAGCAGTTCTTC. Translation: CASSSRCIKYNEQFF. The chain has TRBV9 and TRBJ2-1; D is unclear. The V end lost 4 bases, the J end lost 4 bases, and 15 bases lay between the germline ends. The germline CDR1 and CDR2 sequences are SGDLS and YYNGEE. The CDR3 extends over 15 amino acids.

The chain has TRBV2 and TRBJ1-1; D is undetermined. V was shortened by 5 bases and J by 0 bases, with 10 bases between the two germline ends. Germline CDR1 and CDR2: SNHLY and FYNNEI. There are 14 residues in the CDR3. In DNA form, the CDR3 reads TGTGCCAGCAGTCCTACAACCCTGAACACTGAAGCTTTCTTT. Its protein product is CASSPTTLNTEAFF. The full variable domain, its missing parts supplied by reference TRBV2 and TRBJ1-1, is EPEVTQTPSHQVTQMGQEVILRCVPISNHLYFYWYRQILGQKVEFLVSFYNNEISEKSEIFDDQFSVERPDGSNFTLKIRSTKLEDSAMYFCASSPTTLNTEAFFGQGTRLTVV.

The chain is built from TRBV20-1 and TRBJ1-2; 9 bases are shared with TRBD1. This CDR3 is built from 18 residues. V dropped 3 bases and J dropped 0; count of bases not matched to a gene: 14. Germline CDR1 DFQATT, CDR2 SNEGSKA (reference sequence). The CDR3 loop is CSASPRDRVGLANYGYTF. The CDR3 bases are TGCAGTGCTAGTCCGCGGGACAGGGTCGGCCTAGCTAACTATGGCTACACCTTC.

V and J are TRBV11-1 and TRBJ2-1; D uncertain. The CDR3 consists of 15 residues. V was shortened by 3 bases and J by 0 bases, with 9 bases between the two germline ends. The V gene's germline CDR1 is SGHAT and CDR2 FQDESV (reference sequence). The CDR3 region has the DNA TGTGCCAGCAGCTTCGCTTCTGGCTCCTACAATGAGCAGTTCTTC. Translated, it gives CASSFASGSYNEQFF.

The chain links TRBV11-2 to TRBJ2-7; the match to TRBD1 covers 8 bases. The V gene end was trimmed by 5 bases and the J gene end by 6 bases; junction bases not matched to a gene: 9. The germline V gene has CDR1 SGHAT and CDR2 FQNNGV. The CDR3 consists of 14 residues. The CDR3 loop reads CASSLGGTGSEQYF. The CDR3 DNA sequence: TGTGCCAGCAGCCTAGGGGGGACAGGATCCGAGCAGTACTTC.

V is TRBV30 and J is TRBJ1-1, with no clear D. Deletions cut 2 bases from V and 1 base from J, with 8 bases between. The V gene's germline CDR1 is GTSNPN and CDR2 SVGIG (reference sequence). The CDR3 consists of 13 residues. As DNA, the CDR3 is TGTGCCTGGAGTCTGACACCGAACACTGAAGCTTTCTTT. This sequence encodes CAWSLTPNTEAFF. Variable domain in full (rest from reference TRBV30 and TRBJ1-1): SQTIHQWPATLVQPVGSPLSLECTVEGTSNPNLYWYRQAAGRGLQLLFYSVGIGQISSEVPQNLSASRPQDRQFILSSKKLLLSDSGFYLCAWSLTPNTEAFFGQGTRLTVV.